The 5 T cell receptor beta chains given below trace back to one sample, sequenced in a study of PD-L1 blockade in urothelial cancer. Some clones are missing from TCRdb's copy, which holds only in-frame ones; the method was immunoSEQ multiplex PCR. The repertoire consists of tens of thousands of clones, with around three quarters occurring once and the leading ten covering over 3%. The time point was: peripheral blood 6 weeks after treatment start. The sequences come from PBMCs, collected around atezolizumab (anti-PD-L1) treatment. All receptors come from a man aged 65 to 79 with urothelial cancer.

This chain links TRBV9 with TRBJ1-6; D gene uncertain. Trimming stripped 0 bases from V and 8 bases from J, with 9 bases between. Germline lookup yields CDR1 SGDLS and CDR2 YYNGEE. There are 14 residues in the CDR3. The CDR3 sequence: CASSVGSRDSPLHF. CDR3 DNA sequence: TGTGCCAGCAGCGTAGGCTCTCGGGATTCACCCCTCCACTTT.

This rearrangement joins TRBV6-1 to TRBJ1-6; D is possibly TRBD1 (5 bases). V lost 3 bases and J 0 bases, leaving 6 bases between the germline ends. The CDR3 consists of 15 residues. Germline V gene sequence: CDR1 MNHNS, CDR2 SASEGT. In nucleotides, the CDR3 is TGTGCCAGCAGTGAGGGGGGCTCCTATAATTCACCCCTCCACTTT. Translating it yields CASSEGGSYNSPLHF.

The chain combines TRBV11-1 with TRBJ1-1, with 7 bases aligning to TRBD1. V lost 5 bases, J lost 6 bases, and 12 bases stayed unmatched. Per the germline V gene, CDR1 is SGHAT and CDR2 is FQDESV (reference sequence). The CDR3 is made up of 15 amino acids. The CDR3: CASSRATGSMSEAFF. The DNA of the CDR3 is TGTGCCAGCAGCCGCGCGACAGGGTCGATGTCTGAAGCTTTCTTT.

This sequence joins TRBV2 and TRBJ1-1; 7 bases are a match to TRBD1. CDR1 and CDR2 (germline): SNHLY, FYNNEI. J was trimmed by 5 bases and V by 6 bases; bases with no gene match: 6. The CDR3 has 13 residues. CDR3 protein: CASRRQGGTEAFF. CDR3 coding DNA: TGTGCCAGCAGACGACAGGGAGGTACTGAAGCTTTCTTT.

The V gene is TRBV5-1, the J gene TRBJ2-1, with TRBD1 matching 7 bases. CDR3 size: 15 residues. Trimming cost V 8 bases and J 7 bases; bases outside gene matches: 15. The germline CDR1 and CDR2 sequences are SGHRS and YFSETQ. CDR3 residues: CASSDRVGVWNEQFF. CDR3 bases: TGCGCCAGTTCAGACAGGGTAGGGGTTTGGAATGAGCAGTTCTTC.